The 14 T cell receptor beta chains below were found in one sample sequenced in a study of blood T cell repertoires in COVID-19. Sequencing was performed with immunoSEQ multiplex PCR; in TCRdb, only in-frame clones are kept and a portion is missing. The data hold some 220,000 clones, with over 70% observed a single time. The sequenced material came from peripheral blood. These receptor sequences come from a woman aged 70-85 years with acute or convalescent COVID-19.

The chain joins TRBV19 to TRBJ2-7; the match to TRBD2 covers 7 bases. There are 14 residues in the CDR3. In germline, CDR1 is LNHDA, CDR2 SQIVND (reference sequence). Germline trimming cut 4 bases from V and 5 bases from J; bases unmatched to any gene: 8. The CDR3 nucleotides read TGTGCCAGTAGTAGAAAACTAGCGACCAACGAGCAGTACTTC. The encoded protein is CASSRKLATNEQYF.

Here the CDR3 reads CSVSGNTEAFF. The CDR3 DNA is TGCAGCGTATCGGGGAACACTGAAGCTTTCTTT. V usage is TRBV29-1 and J usage is TRBJ1-1, with no clear D. V was cut by 6 bases and J by 1 base, with 6 bases left in between. The CDR3 runs to 11 residues. Germline CDR1 reads SQVTM; CDR2 reads ANQGSEA.

The V call is TRBV30, the J call TRBJ2-5; weak D call: TRBD1 (5 bases). The germline gives CDR1 GTSNPN, CDR2 SVGIG (reference sequence). Trimming removed 2 bases from V and 5 bases from J, with 9 bases in between. The CDR3 loop spans 12 amino acids. CDR3 in amino acids: CAWSTPGETQYF. CDR3 in DNA: TGTGCCTGGAGTACCCCAGGGGAGACCCAGTACTTC.

The genes are TRBV7-5 and TRBJ2-1; the table gives TRBD2 as D, unverified against the DNA. TRBV7-5 is marked as a pseudogene. The CDR3 totals 17 residues. CDR3 loop: CARPGLAGPRSYNEQFF. CDR3 sequence (DNA): TGTGCCAGACCGGGACTAGCGGGCCCTCGTTCCTACAATGAGCAGTTCTTC.

The chain's CDR3 is CASSSGQGPYEQYF. In DNA form, the CDR3 reads TGTGCCAGCTCATCGGGACAGGGGCCCTACGAGCAGTACTTC. The V and J genes are TRBV7-9 and TRBJ2-7; 10 positions match TRBD1. The V segment lost 8 bases and the J segment 2 bases; nucleotides outside the gene matches: 6. The CDR3 sequence is 14 residues long. Germline V gives CDR1 SEHNR, CDR2 FQNEAQ (reference sequence).

The chain couples TRBV2 to TRBJ1-1; D not resolved. This CDR3 contains 14 residues. V lost 0 bases and J 5 bases, leaving 10 bases between the germline ends. The germline gives CDR1 SNHLY, CDR2 FYNNEI. CDR3 sequence reads: CASSEAGDDTEAFF. In DNA form, the CDR3 reads TGTGCCAGCAGTGAAGCGGGCGATGATACTGAAGCTTTCTTT.

The chain uses TRBV6-5 and TRBJ2-3; D is possibly TRBD1 (6 bases). The V gene's germline CDR1 is MNHEY and CDR2 SVGAGI. This CDR3 has 14 residues. Trimming removed 2 bases from V and 3 bases from J, with 9 bases in between. This CDR3 reads CASSYGGKTDTQYF. The CDR3, as DNA: TGTGCCAGCAGTTACGGGGGCAAGACAGATACGCAGTATTTT.

V and J are TRBV4-3 and TRBJ2-6; 7 bases match TRBD2. Germline assignment: CDR1 LGHNA and CDR2 YSLEER. The CDR3 spans 16 residues. The ends lost 7 bases at V and 0 bases at J; junction bases unmatched: 6. DNA for the CDR3: TGCGCCAGCAAACGGGACTACATCTCTGGGGCCAACGTCCTGACTTTC. It specifies CASKRDYISGANVLTF.

This rearrangement joins TRBV6-6 to TRBJ2-3; 11 bases match TRBD1. The germline CDR1 and CDR2 sequences are MNHNY and SVGAGI (reference sequence). The V segment lost 1 base and the J segment 5 bases; nucleotides outside the gene matches: 5. The CDR3 is 16 amino acids. The CDR3 region has the DNA TGTGCCAGCAGTTACTTCGCCGGGACAGGGGGAGATACGCAGTATTTT. Protein product: CASSYFAGTGGDTQYF.

The chain links TRBV15 to TRBJ1-2, with no clear D. Trimming removed 0 bases from V and 8 bases from J, with 10 bases in between. This CDR3 is built from 13 residues. Looked up from germline, CDR1 is LNHNV and CDR2 is YYDKDF (reference sequence). The DNA of the CDR3 is TGTGCCACCAGCAGAGAAAACCCGGGGGGCTACACCTTC. Translation: CATSRENPGGYTF.

This rearrangement joins TRBV5-4 to TRBJ2-3; no definite D call. CDR1 is SGHNT and CDR2 is YYREEE in the germline V gene (reference sequence). This CDR3 comprises 15 residues. The germline V and J ends were trimmed by 3 bases and 4 bases, with 15 bases remaining between them. The CDR3 here is CASSSPLLLADTQYF. The CDR3 coding sequence is TGTGCCAGCAGCTCCCCTCTACTTTTGGCAGATACGCAGTATTTT. The variable domain in full, completed from reference TRBV5-4 and TRBJ2-3, reads ETGVTQSPTHLIKTRGQQVTLRCSSQSGHNTVSWYQQALGQGPQFIFQYYREEENGRGNFPPRFSGLQFPNYSSELNVNALELDDSALYLCASSSPLLLADTQYFGPGTRLTVL.

The chain joins TRBV19 to TRBJ2-7, with 12 nucleotides matching TRBD1. J gave up 6 bases and V 5 bases, and 5 bases lay outside the gene matches. Germline-derived CDR1 and CDR2 are LNHDA and SQIVND (reference sequence). The CDR3 extends over 14 amino acids. CDR3: CASSGAGQGAEQYF. The CDR3 DNA is TGTGCCAGTAGTGGAGCGGGACAGGGGGCCGAGCAGTACTTC.

This CDR3 is CASSSGFSTGDIQYF. The CDR3 DNA sequence: TGCGCCAGCAGCTCCGGTTTCTCAACAGGGGACATTCAGTACTTC. This chain joins TRBV5-1 and TRBJ2-4; TRBD1 matches at 7 bases. After removal of 3 bases from V and 8 bases from J, the junction contained 11 bases not matched to a gene. This CDR3 is built from 15 residues. Germline CDR1 reads SGHRS; CDR2 reads YFSETQ.

V usage is TRBV5-6 and J usage is TRBJ2-7, with 9 bases identical to TRBD1. V lost 4 bases and J lost 3; bases outside the gene matches: 8. CDR1 and CDR2 from the germline V gene are SGHDT and YYEEEE. This CDR3 is built from 15 residues. CDR3 in DNA: TGTGCCAGCAGCCTGGGGGGGACAGGGTACTACGAGCAGTACTTC. Encoded protein: CASSLGGTGYYEQYF. The whole variable domain, remainder taken from reference TRBV5-6 and TRBJ2-7, is DAGVTQSPTHLIKTRGQQVTLRCSPKSGHDTVSWYQQALGQGPQFIFQYYEEEERQRGNFPDRFSGHQFPNYSSELNVNALLLGDSALYLCASSLGGTGYYEQYFGPGTRLTVT.